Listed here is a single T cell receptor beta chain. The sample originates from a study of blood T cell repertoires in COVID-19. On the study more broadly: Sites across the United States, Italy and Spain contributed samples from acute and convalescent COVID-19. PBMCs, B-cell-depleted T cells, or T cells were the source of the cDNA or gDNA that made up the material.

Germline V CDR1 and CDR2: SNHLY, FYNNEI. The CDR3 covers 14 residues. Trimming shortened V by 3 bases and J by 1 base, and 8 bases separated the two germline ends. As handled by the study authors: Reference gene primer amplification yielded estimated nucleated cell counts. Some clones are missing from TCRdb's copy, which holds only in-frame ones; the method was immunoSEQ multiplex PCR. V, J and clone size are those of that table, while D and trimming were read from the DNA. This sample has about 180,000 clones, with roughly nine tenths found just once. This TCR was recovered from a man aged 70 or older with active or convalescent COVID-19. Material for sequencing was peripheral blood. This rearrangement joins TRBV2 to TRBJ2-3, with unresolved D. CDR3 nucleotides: TGTGCCAGCAGTGATCAGTCTGGCACAGATACGCAGTATTTT. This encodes CASSDQSGTDTQYF.